This TCR beta chain stems from a study of T cell changes during pregnancy in multiple sclerosis. This clone showed up just a few times. Libraries were prepared by immunoSEQ multiplex PCR; TCRdb keeps only in-frame clonotypes and omits some of them. The sample holds about 50,000 clones; around 92% are singletons and the top ten take about 8.1%. This CDR3 contains 14 residues. CDR1 and CDR2 (germline): LGHNA, YNFKEQ. Trimming pared 1 base from V and 1 base from J, leaving 7 bases between. The rearrangement joins TRBV4-2 to TRBJ1-1, with unresolved D. The specimen was CD8+ T cells from peripheral blood mononuclear cells, collected after pregnancy. This receptor was identified in a female donor with multiple sclerosis, enrolled in a pregnancy study. CDR3 DNA: TGTGCCAGCAGCCAAGGGGGAGGGAACACTGAAGCTTTCTTT. It yields the protein CASSQGGGNTEAFF.